This TCR beta chain comes out of a study of regulatory T cells in long-lasting Graves disease. The CDR3 extends over 13 amino acids. The germline V gene encodes CDR1 SNHLY and CDR2 FYNNEI. As regards this clonotype: The junction and the germline gene differ at one end; a read error may be behind it.

Documented time point: newly diagnosed GD, antithyroid drugs for less than 3 months. Preparation of the TCR library used RNA extracted from PBMCs. Arm-PCR with iRepertoire HTBI primers amplified the CDR3 regions for these TCR beta libraries. MiXCR, run by TCRdb on the multiplex PCR reads, gives a single entry per CDR3 protein. The sample has about 310,000 distinct CDR3 sequences, 15% to 20% seen once. The sample consisted of peripheral blood mononuclear cells (PBMCs), taken at new diagnosis, from a patient treated with antithyroid drugs. This sequence originates from a female donor with Graves disease. This chain links TRBV2 with TRBJ2-3; a weak D match, TRBD2 (5 bases). The CDR3 region is CASSTLGRDMQYF. CDR3 nucleotides: TGTGCCAGCAGTACTCTGGGCCGGGATATGCAGTATTTT.